The clone carrying this T cell receptor beta chain occurred many times. Its antigen is currently unknown. 5'RACE template switching produced TCR cDNA carrying a universal primer site and UMIs. TCRdb redid the calling of the 5' RACE reads with MiXCR, one entry per CDR3 protein. The sample shows roughly 300,000 distinct CDR3 sequences, around 7% of them seen only once. The data are from a study of T cells after yellow fever vaccination. Germline CDR1 reads DFQATT; CDR2 reads SNEGSKA (reference sequence). There are 13 residues in the CDR3. V lost 6 bases and J lost 6, with 18 bases in between. The study's findings and limits: Post-booster reappearance was seen for most primary-vaccination clones (around 96% CD4, roughly 86% CD8). Clonotype sharing between CD4 and CD8 compartments was small.

The source was PBMCs, collected around 45 days after the first yellow fever vaccination. This chain uses TRBV20-1 with TRBJ2-7; D is perhaps TRBD1 (7 bases). The TCR originated in a man between 18 and 29 years old who received the YFV17D yellow fever vaccine. CDR3 sequence reads: CSANDRVEGEQYF. The CDR3 coding sequence is TGCAGTGCCAACGACAGGGTGGAGGGCGAGCAGTACTTC.